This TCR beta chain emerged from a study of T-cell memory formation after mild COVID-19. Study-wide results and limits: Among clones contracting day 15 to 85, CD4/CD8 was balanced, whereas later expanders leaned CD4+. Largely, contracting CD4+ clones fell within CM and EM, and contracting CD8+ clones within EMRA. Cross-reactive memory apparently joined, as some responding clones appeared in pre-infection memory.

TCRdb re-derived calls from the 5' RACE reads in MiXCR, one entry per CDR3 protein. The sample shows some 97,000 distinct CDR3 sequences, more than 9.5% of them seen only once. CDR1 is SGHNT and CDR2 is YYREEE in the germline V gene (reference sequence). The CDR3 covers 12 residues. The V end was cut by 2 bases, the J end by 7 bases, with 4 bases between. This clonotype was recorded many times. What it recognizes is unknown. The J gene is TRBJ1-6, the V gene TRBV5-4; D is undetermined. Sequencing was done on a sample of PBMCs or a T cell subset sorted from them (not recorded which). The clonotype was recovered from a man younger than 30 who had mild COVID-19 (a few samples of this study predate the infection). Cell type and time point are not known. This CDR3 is CASSFLNSPLHF. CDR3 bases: TGTGCCAGCAGCTTTCTGAATTCACCCCTCCACTTT.